Following are 28 T cell receptor beta chains from one sample sequenced in a study of blood T cell repertoires in COVID-19. TCRdb's table, derived via immunoSEQ multiplex PCR, lists solely in-frame clones and lacks some. The table shows approximately 330,000 clones, with over 80% occurring only once. Sequenced sample: peripheral blood. These TCRs come from a man aged 25-45 years with COVID-19, enrolled during active disease.

In its sample, this clone was seen a few times. The rearrangement joins TRBV7-9 to TRBJ2-1; D possibly corresponds to TRBD2 (6 bases). This CDR3 spans 15 amino acids. Trimming shortened V by 5 bases and J by 3 bases, and 14 bases separated the two germline ends. Germline loops: CDR1 SEHNR, CDR2 FQNEAQ (reference sequence). CDR3 bases: TGTGCCAGCAGCAAGGGGACTGTACTCTACAATGAGCAGTTCTTC. It codes for CASSKGTVLYNEQFF.

V is TRBV28 and J is TRBJ1-2; no definite D call. Germline assignment: CDR1 MDHEN and CDR2 SYDVKM. Trimming removed 3 bases at V and 2 bases at J, with 7 bases between. The length of the CDR3 is 13 residues. The CDR3 spells CASSFRRNYGYTF. The DNA of the CDR3 is TGTGCCAGCAGTTTTCGGCGGAACTATGGCTACACCTTC.

The sample holds one count of this clone. V usage is TRBV6-5 and J usage is TRBJ2-7, with a possible D match to TRBD2 (6 bases). V lost 7 bases and J lost 6, with 22 bases in between. Germline CDR1 is MNHEY and CDR2 is SVGAGI. The CDR3 is made up of 15 amino acids. This chain's CDR3 is CASTLFDTAGTEQYF. The CDR3, as DNA: TGTGCCAGCACTTTGTTTGATACAGCGGGTACCGAGCAGTACTTC.

This clone was seen only a few times. The rearrangement uses TRBV12-3 or TRBV12-4 and TRBJ2-1; TRBD1 aligns across 8 bases. The ends lost 6 bases at V and 10 bases at J; junction bases unmatched: 8. This CDR3 has 13 residues. As DNA, the CDR3 is TGTGCCAGCAGCTCCCCAGGGACAGGCGAGCAGTTCTTC. It yields the protein CASSSPGTGEQFF.

The genes are TRBV19 and TRBJ2-6; D is undetermined. This CDR3 comprises 14 residues. Trimming took 6 bases from V and 11 from J, leaving 17 bases between them. Germline CDR1 reads LNHDA; CDR2 reads SQIVND (reference sequence). As DNA, the CDR3 is TGTGCCAGTAGACGCTATGCGACCCAGGACGTCCTGACTTTC. Translating it yields CASRRYATQDVLTF.

The rearrangement joins TRBV7-8 to TRBJ1-1; the D is unclear. Trimming left V 5 bases short and J 4 bases short, with 11 bases between. Germline V gives CDR1 SGHVS, CDR2 FQNEAQ. CDR3 length equals 13 residues. Written as DNA, the CDR3 is TGTGCCAGCAGCCCGAGGGAGGCCACTGAAGCTTTCTTT. Its protein product is CASSPREATEAFF.

The V call is TRBV30, the J call TRBJ2-1; weak D call: TRBD2 (6 bases). Trimming left V 8 bases short and J 0 bases short, with 14 bases between. This CDR3 region has 14 residues. Germline-derived CDR1 and CDR2 are GTSNPN and SVGIG (reference sequence). As DNA, the CDR3 is TGTGCCGGAAAGTCTAGCGCCTCCTACAATGAGCAGTTCTTC. Translating gives CAGKSSASYNEQFF.

The chain is built from TRBV6-5 and TRBJ1-3; no clear D gene. This CDR3 region has 15 residues. In germline, CDR1 is MNHEY, CDR2 SVGAGI. Trimming shortened V by 2 bases and J by 0 bases, and 8 bases separated the two germline ends. CDR3 DNA: TGTGCCAGCAGTTACGGGCAGACCTCTGGAAACACCATATATTTT. Its translation is CASSYGQTSGNTIYF.

This clone is a singleton in its sample. The chain uses TRBV27 and TRBJ1-4; tentatively, D is TRBD1 (5 bases). The CDR3 covers 13 residues. Trimming took off 2 bases at V and 5 bases at J, with 6 bases between the two ends. The germline CDR1 and CDR2 sequences are MNHEY and SMNVEV (reference sequence). DNA of the CDR3: TGTGCCAGCAGTTTAAGACAGAATGAAAAACTGTTTTTT. Its translation is CASSLRQNEKLFF.

This clone has a single count. The rearrangement links TRBV19 to TRBJ1-2; tentative D call: TRBD1 (6 bases). Germline CDR1 and CDR2: LNHDA and SQIVND (reference sequence). Trimming took 5 bases from V and 4 from J, leaving 14 bases between them. This CDR3 has 14 amino acids. DNA for the CDR3: TGTGCCAGTAGTTCCTTTACAGGGAGCTATGGCTACACCTTC. This codes for CASSSFTGSYGYTF.

This chain links TRBV9 with TRBJ2-7; D possibly corresponds to TRBD1 (5 bases). Germline V lookup: CDR1 SGDLS, CDR2 YYNGEE. V shed 4 bases and J shed 7 bases, with 21 bases lying between them. This CDR3 comprises 15 residues. CDR3 amino acids: CASSRQQAVQEEQYF. The CDR3 DNA sequence: TGTGCCAGCAGCAGGCAACAGGCGGTTCAGGAAGAGCAGTACTTC. The whole variable domain, filled in from reference TRBV9 and TRBJ2-7, reads DSGVTQTPKHLITATGQRVTLRCSPRSGDLSVYWYQQSLDQGLQFLIQYYNGEERAKGNILERFSAQQFPDLHSELNLSSLELGDSALYFCASSRQQAVQEEQYFGPGTRLTVT.

The rearrangement links TRBV30 to TRBJ2-1, with D tentatively TRBD1 (6 bases). CDR1 GTSNPN and CDR2 SVGIG come from the germline V gene (reference sequence). CDR3 length equals 13 residues. Trimming pared 7 bases from V and 0 bases from J, leaving 10 bases between. The DNA for the CDR3 is TGTGCCTCGGACAGAACCTCCTACAATGAGCAGTTCTTC. It translates to CASDRTSYNEQFF.

This chain joins TRBV5-1 and TRBJ2-6; the D is unclear. The CDR3 contains 15 residues. Germline V gene lookup returns CDR1 SGHRS and CDR2 YFSETQ. V lost 4 bases to trimming and J lost 4 bases, with 12 bases between them. The CDR3 bases are TGCGCCAGCAGCCTTTCCCTTTCGGGGGCCAACGTCCTGACTTTC. It encodes CASSLSLSGANVLTF.

This chain uses TRBV7-2 with TRBJ2-7; 9 bases match TRBD1. The CDR3 length is 16 residues. Per the germline V gene, CDR1 is SGHTA and CDR2 is FQGNSA. V lost 7 bases to trimming and J lost 3 bases; unmatched junction nucleotides: 13. CDR3 nucleotides: TGTGCCAGCACCGCCATGACAGGGGGTAGGAGCTACGAGCAGTACTTC. As protein: CASTAMTGGRSYEQYF. The full variable domain, completed using reference TRBV7-2 and TRBJ2-7, is GAGVSQSPSNKVTEKGKDVELRCDPISGHTALYWYRQSLGQGLEFLIYFQGNSAPDKSGLPSDRFSAERTGGSVSTLTIQRTQQEDSAVYLCASTAMTGGRSYEQYFGPGTRLTVT.

V gene TRBV7-6 combines with J gene TRBJ2-1; a possible D gene is TRBD2 (7 bases). Germline V gene sequence: CDR1 SGHVS, CDR2 FNYEAQ. CDR3 length: 15 amino acids. V lost 0 bases to trimming and J lost 6 bases, with 12 bases between them. The CDR3 nucleotides read TGTGCCAGCAGCTTAGCGGTGGGAGGGGGCAATGAGCAGTTCTTC. Translated, it gives CASSLAVGGGNEQFF.

The chain couples TRBV9 to TRBJ2-1, with 10 bases aligning to TRBD2. Trimming took 0 bases from V and 8 from J; bases not matched to a gene: 5. Germline V lookup: CDR1 SGDLS, CDR2 YYNGEE. The CDR3 contains 15 residues. The CDR3 loop is CASSVVAGGLDEQFF. The CDR3 nucleotides read TGTGCCAGCAGCGTAGTAGCGGGAGGTTTAGATGAGCAGTTCTTC.

The CDR3 sequence: CASSKRVFSRTGETNSNQPQHF. In DNA, the CDR3 is TGTGCCAGCAGCAAAAGGGTTTTCTCCCGGACAGGAGAAACTAATAGCAATCAGCCCCAGCATTTT. The chain combines TRBV21-1 with TRBJ1-5; no DNA check was done on the table's D call, TRBD1. TRBV21-1 is a pseudogene segment. The CDR3 loop spans 22 amino acids.

The chain carries TRBV18 and TRBJ1-4, with D perhaps TRBD1 (5 bases). The CDR3 totals 18 residues. Deletions cut 1 base from V and 0 bases from J, with 15 bases between. The germline gives CDR1 KGHSH, CDR2 LQKENI. The CDR3 loop reads CASSPLTGSSATNEKLFF. For the CDR3, the DNA is TGTGCCAGCTCACCACTTACAGGTTCTTCTGCAACTAATGAAAAACTGTTTTTT. Based on the CDR3 plus reference TRBV18 and TRBJ1-4, the full variable domain is NAGVMQNPRHLVRRRGQEARLRCSPMKGHSHVYWYRQLPEEGLKFMVYLQKENIIDESGMPKERFSAEFPKEGPSILRIQQVVRGDSAAYFCASSPLTGSSATNEKLFFGSGTQLSVL.

This clone was observed a single time. This chain connects TRBV9 to TRBJ1-2; 8 bases align to TRBD1. This CDR3 has 16 amino acids. Trimming removed 4 bases from V and 4 bases from J; junction bases left unmatched: 12. CDR1 and CDR2 (germline): SGDLS, YYNGEE. As DNA, the CDR3 is TGTGCCAGCAGCCTCGATGGGACAGGAGCCGCCTATGGCTACACCTTC. Protein sequence: CASSLDGTGAAYGYTF.

The J gene is TRBJ2-1, the V gene TRBV6-6, with TRBD1 identical over 10 bases. Germline V gene data show CDR1 as MNHNY and CDR2 as SVGAGI (reference sequence). The V gene end was trimmed by 2 bases and the J gene end by 7 bases; junction bases not matched to a gene: 8. The CDR3 covers 16 residues. The CDR3 nucleotides read TGTGCCAGCAGTTACAACCTATGGACAGGGGGGAATGAGCAGTTCTTC. Translation gives CASSYNLWTGGNEQFF.

In this sample, this clone turned up once. The genes are TRBV6-5 and TRBJ2-7; tentative D call: TRBD2 (5 bases). The CDR3 runs 15 residues. In germline, CDR1 is MNHEY, CDR2 SVGAGI. The germline V and J ends were trimmed by 4 bases and 1 base, with 14 bases remaining between them. In nucleotides, the CDR3 is TGTGCCAGCAGTTCACCAGGAGGAAGATCCTACGAGCAGTACTTC. Its protein product is CASSSPGGRSYEQYF.

This chain joins TRBV28 and TRBJ2-6, with D tentatively TRBD1 (6 bases). This CDR3 comprises 17 residues. CDR1 and CDR2 from the germline V gene are MDHEN and SYDVKM. V lost 6 bases and J lost 0, with 15 bases in between. The CDR3 loop reads CASRRQVFFSGANVLTF. CDR3 coding DNA: TGTGCCAGCAGAAGACAGGTTTTTTTCTCTGGGGCCAACGTCCTGACTTTC. Full variable domain (missing parts from reference TRBV28 and TRBJ2-6): DVKVTQSSRYLVKRTGEKVFLECVQDMDHENMFWYRQDPGLGLRLIYFSYDVKMKEKGDIPEGYSVSREKKERFSLILESASTNQTSMYLCASRRQVFFSGANVLTFGAGSRLTVL.

The rearrangement links TRBV25-1 to TRBJ2-7; the match to TRBD1 covers 11 bases. The V gene's germline CDR1 is MGHDK and CDR2 SYGVNS. There are 13 residues in the CDR3. V dropped 8 bases and J dropped 2; count of bases not matched to a gene: 2. CDR3 sequence (DNA): TGTGCCAGCTTGGGACAGGGGGCCTACGAGCAGTACTTC. This translates into CASLGQGAYEQYF.

CDR3 protein: CASSFRGGLAYEQYF. The CDR3 nucleotides read TGTGCCAGCAGTTTCAGAGGCGGTTTGGCCTACGAGCAGTACTTC. The chain joins TRBV28 to TRBJ2-7, with D unclear. This CDR3 is 15 amino acids long. The V and J ends lost 3 bases and 2 bases respectively, with 14 bases between them. Germline-derived CDR1 and CDR2 are MDHEN and SYDVKM.

This clone was picked up a small number of times. The chain is built from TRBV30 and TRBJ2-2; 15 nucleotides align to TRBD2. After removal of 3 bases from V and 5 bases from J, the junction contained 7 bases not matched to a gene. This CDR3 comprises 17 residues. Germline V gene sequence: CDR1 GTSNPN, CDR2 SVGIG (reference sequence). The CDR3 DNA sequence: TGTGCCTGGAGCGGACTAGCGGGAGGGCGGTCTACCGGGGAGCTGTTTTTT. Amino acid sequence: CAWSGLAGGRSTGELFF.

The CDR3 nucleotides read TGTGCCAGCAGCTTTACAGGGGTAAGAGACACTGAAGCTTTCTTT. Encoded protein: CASSFTGVRDTEAFF. The chain recombines TRBV7-2 with TRBJ1-1, with TRBD1 matching 7 bases. V lost 3 bases to trimming and J lost 3 bases; unmatched junction nucleotides: 7. Germline values: CDR1 SGHTA, CDR2 FQGNSA. This CDR3 comprises 15 residues.

The rearrangement links TRBV19 to TRBJ1-2, with 8 bases identical to TRBD1. Unmatched junction bases numbered 12, after V lost 3 bases and J lost 6 bases. This CDR3 is 16 amino acids long. Germline V gives CDR1 LNHDA, CDR2 SQIVND (reference sequence). The CDR3 sequence is CASSMVMTGARNGYTF. CDR3 DNA sequence: TGTGCCAGTAGTATGGTGATGACAGGGGCGCGAAATGGCTACACCTTC.

The chain employs TRBV4-1 and TRBJ2-7; tentative D call: TRBD2 (5 bases). The CDR3 length is 15 residues. Deletions cut 1 base from V and 3 bases from J, with 13 bases between. CDR1 and CDR2 from the germline V gene are MGHRA and YSYEKL. CDR3 protein: CASSQGSGPDYEQYF. In DNA form, the CDR3 reads TGCGCCAGCAGCCAAGGGAGCGGCCCTGACTACGAGCAGTACTTC.